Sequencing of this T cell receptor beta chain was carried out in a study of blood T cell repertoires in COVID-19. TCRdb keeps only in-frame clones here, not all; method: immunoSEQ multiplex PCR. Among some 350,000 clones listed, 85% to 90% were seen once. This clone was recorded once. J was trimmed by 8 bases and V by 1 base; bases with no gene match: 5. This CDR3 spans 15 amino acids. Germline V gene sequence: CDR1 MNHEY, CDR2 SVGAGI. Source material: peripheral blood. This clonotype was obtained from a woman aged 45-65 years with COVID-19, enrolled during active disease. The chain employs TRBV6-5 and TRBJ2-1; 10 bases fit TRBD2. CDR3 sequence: CASSYFGTSADEQFF. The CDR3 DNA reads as TGTGCCAGCAGTTACTTCGGGACTAGCGCGGATGAGCAGTTCTTC.